Shown below are 24 T cell receptor beta chains from a single sample sequenced in a study of blood T cell repertoires in COVID-19. This table comes from immunoSEQ multiplex PCR, and its TCRdb copy is limited to in-frame clones, with some not included. The sample holds roughly 500,000 clones, roughly 88% seen once. The sample consisted of PBMCs or T cells enriched from blood (not recorded which). These receptors came from a woman aged 40 to 55 who had recovered from COVID-19.

Details on this clone: At one end the junction does not follow the germline gene, possibly because of a read error. This chain links TRBV27 with TRBJ2-1; 7 bases are shared with TRBD1. Germline CDR1 reads MNHEY; CDR2 reads SMNVEV (reference sequence). There are 17 residues in the CDR3. The CDR3 protein is CASSFYTGAFSHNEQFF. CDR3 in DNA: TGTGCCAGCAGTTTCTATACAGGGGCCTTCTCCCACAATGAGCAGTTCTTC.

This chain links TRBV11-3 with TRBJ2-7, with 8 positions matching TRBD1. Per germline, CDR1 SGHNT and CDR2 YENEEA. Trimming removed 1 base from V and 0 bases from J; junction bases left unmatched: 5. The CDR3 runs to 16 residues. CDR3 sequence reads: CASSLGGTGDSYEQYF. Written as DNA, the CDR3 is TGTGCCAGCAGCTTAGGAGGGACAGGTGACTCCTACGAGCAGTACTTC.

This clone came up many times. CDR3 in amino acids: CASSRTVSSYNSPLHF. Written as DNA, the CDR3 is TGCGCCAGCAGCCGGACAGTGAGCTCCTATAATTCACCCCTCCACTTT. The genes are TRBV4-3 and TRBJ1-6, with D maybe TRBD1 (6 bases). CDR1 and CDR2 (germline): LGHNA, YSLEER. This CDR3 region has 16 residues. V shed 4 bases and J shed 0 bases, with 10 bases lying between them.

The V call is TRBV27, the J call TRBJ1-4; tentative D call: TRBD1 (6 bases). CDR3 length: 15 amino acids. The ends were cut back, 10 bases at V and 8 bases at J, with 23 bases in the middle. Germline V CDR1 and CDR2: MNHEY, SMNVEV (reference sequence). The CDR3 DNA sequence: TGTGCCACCAAGCTAAATCAGGGGTTGGGCGAAAAACTGTTTTTT. Residues: CATKLNQGLGEKLFF.

V usage is TRBV29-1 and J usage is TRBJ1-1; D might be TRBD1 (6 bases). Germline values: CDR1 SQVTM, CDR2 ANQGSEA. CDR3 size: 14 residues. Trimming removed 1 base at V and 5 bases at J, with 14 bases between. The CDR3 is CSVEARGGGTEAFF. Written as DNA, the CDR3 is TGCAGCGTTGAAGCTAGGGGGGGTGGGACTGAAGCTTTCTTT.

This chain uses TRBV4-1 with TRBJ2-3, with a tentative D call TRBD2 (5 bases). V lost 0 bases, J lost 2 bases, and 12 bases lay in between. In germline, CDR1 is MGHRA, CDR2 YSYEKL. The CDR3 contains 16 residues. CDR3 sequence: CASSQEGGLPTDTQYF. The DNA for the CDR3 is TGCGCCAGCAGCCAAGAAGGAGGACTTCCCACAGATACGCAGTATTTT.

V and J are TRBV12-3 or TRBV12-4 and TRBJ2-5; the D gene is possibly TRBD1 (6 bases). CDR3 length: 13 amino acids. V lost 5 bases to trimming and J lost 5 bases, with 12 bases between them. The CDR3 loop reads CASSATGPETQYF. The DNA of the CDR3 is TGTGCCAGCAGTGCGACAGGCCCTGAGACCCAGTACTTC.

The J gene is TRBJ2-7, the V gene TRBV12-5; 9 bases fit TRBD1. The V gene end was trimmed by 1 base and the J gene end by 4 bases; junction bases not matched to a gene: 5. Germline V gene data show CDR1 as LGHNT and CDR2 as FRNRAP. The CDR3 is 15 residues long. CDR3 in DNA: TGTGCTAGTGGTTTGGCGAGAGACAGGGGGTACGAGCAGTACTTC. Amino acid sequence: CASGLARDRGYEQYF.

J is TRBJ1-2 and V is TRBV27, with a possible D match to TRBD1 (5 bases). Germline V CDR1 and CDR2: MNHEY, SMNVEV (reference sequence). The CDR3 is made up of 15 amino acids. The ends were cut back, 10 bases at V and 3 bases at J, with 21 bases in the middle. In nucleotides, the CDR3 is TGTGCCACCAGGCGCGGGACTCGAAACGACTATGGCTACACCTTC. Its protein product is CATRRGTRNDYGYTF.

This sequence joins TRBV10-1 and TRBJ2-3, with 9 bases that match TRBD2. Germline V gene lookup returns CDR1 WNHNN and CDR2 SYGVQD (reference sequence). V dropped 4 bases and J dropped 0; count of bases not matched to a gene: 2. The CDR3 runs to 15 residues. In DNA form, the CDR3 reads TGCGCCAGCAGTGCTACTAGCGGGAGCACAGATACGCAGTATTTT. Protein sequence: CASSATSGSTDTQYF.

The rearrangement uses TRBV2 and TRBJ2-5; 9 bases line up with TRBD2. Looked up from germline, CDR1 is SNHLY and CDR2 is FYNNEI. This CDR3 is 15 amino acids long. V shed 4 bases and J 5 bases; nucleotides not matched to a gene: 8. The CDR3 DNA is TGTGCCAGCAGTGTAGCGGGAGCGGTCGGGGAGACCCAGTACTTC. It encodes CASSVAGAVGETQYF.

The chain couples TRBV15 to TRBJ1-4; 10 positions match TRBD1. The CDR3 covers 15 residues. The germline V gene has CDR1 LNHNV and CDR2 YYDKDF (reference sequence). With V trimmed by 1 base and J by 7 bases, 3 bases remained unmatched. This chain's CDR3 is CATSRGQGAVEKLFF. The CDR3 DNA sequence: TGTGCCACCAGCAGAGGACAGGGGGCGGTTGAAAAACTGTTTTTT.

This clone came up a few times. The CDR3 region is CASSRTGVAYNSPLHF. The DNA for the CDR3 is TGTGCCAGTAGCAGGACAGGGGTTGCCTATAATTCACCCCTCCACTTT. The rearrangement uses TRBV19 and TRBJ1-6, with TRBD1 identical over 9 bases. The germline gives CDR1 LNHDA, CDR2 SQIVND (reference sequence). The CDR3 spans 16 residues. After removal of 6 bases from V and 2 bases from J, the junction contained 5 bases not matched to a gene.

The rearrangement uses TRBV5-1 and TRBJ2-7, with TRBD2 matching over 8 bases. The trim removed 4 bases at V and 5 bases at J, leaving 8 bases unmatched. Germline V gene lookup returns CDR1 SGHRS and CDR2 YFSETQ. The CDR3 loop spans 14 amino acids. CDR3 loop: CASSLGLADDEQYF. In DNA form, the CDR3 reads TGCGCCAGCAGCCTCGGACTAGCCGACGACGAGCAGTACTTC.

V and J are TRBV29-1 and TRBJ2-1, with TRBD1 identical over 10 bases. The V gene's germline CDR1 is SQVTM and CDR2 ANQGSEA. The junction had 1 base not matched to a gene; V was cut back by 3 bases and J by 8 bases. CDR3 length equals 12 residues. CDR3 region: CSVEGTGDEQFF. The CDR3 DNA sequence: TGCAGCGTTGAGGGGACAGGGGATGAGCAGTTCTTC.

The gene calls are TRBV11-3 and TRBJ1-1; D not certain. CDR1 is SGHNT, CDR2 YENEEA, per germline. V was clipped by 5 bases and J by 7 bases, with 11 bases between them. CDR3 length: 12 residues. The CDR3 region is CASSPSLGEAFF. For the CDR3, the DNA is TGTGCCAGCAGCCCCTCCCTAGGTGAAGCTTTCTTT.

This sequence joins TRBV25-1 and TRBJ1-5; D possibly corresponds to TRBD1 (5 bases). The CDR3 has 15 residues. CDR1 is MGHDK, CDR2 SYGVNS, per germline. V gave up 6 bases and J gave up 10 bases, with 22 bases separating them. DNA for the CDR3: TGTGCCAGCAGCAAAACCAGTGGGGGGAGTGAACCCCAGCATTTT. It encodes CASSKTSGGSEPQHF.

The genes are TRBV7-6 and TRBJ2-1, with a tentative D call TRBD2 (6 bases). This CDR3 has 15 residues. Germline V gives CDR1 SGHVS, CDR2 FNYEAQ. V shed 0 bases and J shed 2 bases, with 8 bases lying between them. The CDR3 bases are TGTGCCAGCAGCTTAGCGGGAGGTACCTACAATGAGCAGTTCTTC. It translates to CASSLAGGTYNEQFF.

The gene calls are TRBV18 and TRBJ1-1; possibly TRBD1 for D (5 bases). Trimming shortened V by 1 base and J by 3 bases, and 6 bases separated the two germline ends. Germline loops: CDR1 KGHSH, CDR2 LQKENI. The length of the CDR3 is 13 residues. The CDR3 here is CASSPQGHTEAFF. The CDR3 bases are TGTGCCAGCTCACCACAGGGGCACACTGAAGCTTTCTTT.

The table lists this clone with a count of one. The chain recombines TRBV7-2 with TRBJ1-2; a weak D match, TRBD1 (5 bases). This CDR3 has 14 amino acids. CDR1 and CDR2 (germline): SGHTA, FQGNSA. V was pared by 1 base and J by 7 bases, with 13 bases between. CDR3 residues: CASSLVAGRSGYTF. CDR3 in DNA: TGTGCCAGCAGCTTAGTTGCAGGGCGTTCTGGCTACACCTTC.

The rearrangement joins TRBV7-9 to TRBJ1-2, with TRBD1 matching 7 bases. This CDR3 has 13 residues. V was pared by 5 bases and J by 8 bases, with 8 bases of the junction left unmatched. Looked up from germline, CDR1 is SEHNR and CDR2 is FQNEAQ (reference sequence). The CDR3 DNA is TGTGCCAGCAGCACCCGGACAGGAGTAGGCTACACCTTC. Its protein product is CASSTRTGVGYTF.

This sequence joins TRBV6-1 and TRBJ1-2; D not resolved. This CDR3 has 13 amino acids. Germline V gives CDR1 MNHNS, CDR2 SASEGT. V lost 0 bases, J lost 4 bases, and 6 bases lay in between. The CDR3 loop is CASSEAWSYGYTF. Here the CDR3 DNA reads TGTGCCAGCAGTGAAGCTTGGAGCTATGGCTACACCTTC.

This clone has just one count. The chain employs TRBV5-4 and TRBJ2-1, with 8 bases fitting TRBD2. Per the germline V gene, CDR1 is SGHNT and CDR2 is YYREEE (reference sequence). Losses at the gene ends were 4 bases for V and 0 bases for J; bases not matched to a gene: 3. CDR3 length: 15 residues. The CDR3: CASSISGISYNEQFF. In nucleotides, the CDR3 is TGTGCCAGCAGCATTAGCGGGATCTCCTACAATGAGCAGTTCTTC. Full variable domain (missing parts from reference TRBV5-4 and TRBJ2-1): ETGVTQSPTHLIKTRGQQVTLRCSSQSGHNTVSWYQQALGQGPQFIFQYYREEENGRGNFPPRFSGLQFPNYSSELNVNALELDDSALYLCASSISGISYNEQFFGPGTRLTVL.

The chain is built from TRBV10-3 and TRBJ2-3, with 8 bases matching TRBD2. The CDR3 length is 14 residues. The junction had 11 bases not matched to a gene; V was cut back by 5 bases and J by 10 bases. Germline lookup yields CDR1 ENHRY and CDR2 SYGVKD. The CDR3 DNA follows: TGTGCCATCAGTACCTCGGGACTAGTCGGATCGCAGTATTTT. Amino acid sequence: CAISTSGLVGSQYF.